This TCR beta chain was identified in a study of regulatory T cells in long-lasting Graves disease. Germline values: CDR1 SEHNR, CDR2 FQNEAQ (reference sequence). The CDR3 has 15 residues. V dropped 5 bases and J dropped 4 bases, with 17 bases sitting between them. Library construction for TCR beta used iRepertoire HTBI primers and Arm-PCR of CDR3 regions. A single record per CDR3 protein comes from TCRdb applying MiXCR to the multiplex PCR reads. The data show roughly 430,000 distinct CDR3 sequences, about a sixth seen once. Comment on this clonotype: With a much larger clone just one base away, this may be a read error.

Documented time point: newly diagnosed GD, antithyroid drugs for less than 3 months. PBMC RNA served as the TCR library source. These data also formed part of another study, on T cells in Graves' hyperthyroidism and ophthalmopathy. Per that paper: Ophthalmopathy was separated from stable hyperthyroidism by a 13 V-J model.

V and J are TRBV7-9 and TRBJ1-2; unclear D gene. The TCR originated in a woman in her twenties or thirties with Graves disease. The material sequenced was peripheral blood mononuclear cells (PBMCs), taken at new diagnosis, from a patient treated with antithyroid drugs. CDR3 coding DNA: TGTGCCAGCAGCCACCCCGGGAGACTCTCCTATGGCTACACCTTC. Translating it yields CASSHPGRLSYGYTF.